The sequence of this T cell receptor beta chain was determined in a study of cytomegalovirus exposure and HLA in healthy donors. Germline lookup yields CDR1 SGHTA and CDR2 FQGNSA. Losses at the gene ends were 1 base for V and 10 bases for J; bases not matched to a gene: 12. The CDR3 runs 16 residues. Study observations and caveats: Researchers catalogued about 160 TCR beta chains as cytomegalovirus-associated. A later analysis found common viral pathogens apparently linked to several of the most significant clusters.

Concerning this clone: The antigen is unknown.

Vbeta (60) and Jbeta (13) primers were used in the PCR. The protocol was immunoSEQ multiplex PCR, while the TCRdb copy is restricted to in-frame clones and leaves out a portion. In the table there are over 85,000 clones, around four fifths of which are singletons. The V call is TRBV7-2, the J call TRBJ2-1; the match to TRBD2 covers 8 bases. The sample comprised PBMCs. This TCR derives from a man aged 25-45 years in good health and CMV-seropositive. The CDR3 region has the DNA TGTGCCAGCAGCTTAGAAGGGACTAGTCCCCCCCGCGAGCAGTTCTTC. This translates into CASSLEGTSPPREQFF.